This T cell receptor (beta chain) was found in a study of PD-L1 blockade in urothelial cancer. Study-wide context: Patients went on atezolizumab around 2014, receiving 1,200 mg intravenously every 3 weeks. General study findings and limits: Tumor-associated blood clones were expanded more by durable-benefit patients at 3 weeks. Pretreatment peripheral blood TCR clonality that fell below the median predicted better survival among the patients studied.

TCRdb keeps only in-frame clones here, not all; method: immunoSEQ multiplex PCR. The table includes around 100,000 clones, around 90% detected once. The time point is: pretreatment peripheral blood. The CDR3 extends over 13 amino acids. J lost 8 bases, V lost 5 bases, and 8 bases had no gene match. CDR1 is MDHEN and CDR2 is SYDVKM in the germline V gene. Notes on this clone: Antigen unknown.

This receptor was taken from a man aged 55 to 70 with urothelial cancer. Sequenced here: PBMCs, sampled around atezolizumab (anti-PD-L1) treatment. The V call is TRBV28, the J call TRBJ1-2, with 7 bases matching TRBD1. CDR3 nucleotides: TGTGCCAGCAGTGCCCGGGACAGACCGGGCTACACCTTC. Translating it yields CASSARDRPGYTF.